What follows describes a single TCR beta chain. Each diagnosis was grounded in clinical symptoms, serum thyroxine and TRAb, thyroid ultrasound, and orbital computed tomography. The CDR3 regions of TCR beta were amplified from RNA transcripts. When the TCR CDR3 underwent first-round RT-PCR, the HTBI primer set was used. In TCRdb, the multiplex PCR reads were re-called with MiXCR into one record per CDR3 protein. Among approximately 700,000 distinct CDR3 sequences listed, nearly 45% were seen once. The data stem from a study of T cells in Graves' hyperthyroidism and ophthalmopathy. The trim removed 1 base at V and 4 bases at J, leaving 4 bases unmatched. Germline values: CDR1 LNHNV, CDR2 YYDKDF (reference sequence). The CDR3 sequence is 16 residues long.

This chain uses TRBV15 with TRBJ2-5, with TRBD2 matching over 12 bases. The sample taken for sequencing was peripheral blood or thyroid tissue (not recorded which). This clonotype was obtained from an adult man with Graves' disease, either hyperthyroidism or ophthalmopathy (not recorded which). Written as DNA, the CDR3 is TGTGCCACCAGCAGAGGGACTAGCGGGGCCCCAGAGACCCAGTACTTC. Amino acids: CATSRGTSGAPETQYF.